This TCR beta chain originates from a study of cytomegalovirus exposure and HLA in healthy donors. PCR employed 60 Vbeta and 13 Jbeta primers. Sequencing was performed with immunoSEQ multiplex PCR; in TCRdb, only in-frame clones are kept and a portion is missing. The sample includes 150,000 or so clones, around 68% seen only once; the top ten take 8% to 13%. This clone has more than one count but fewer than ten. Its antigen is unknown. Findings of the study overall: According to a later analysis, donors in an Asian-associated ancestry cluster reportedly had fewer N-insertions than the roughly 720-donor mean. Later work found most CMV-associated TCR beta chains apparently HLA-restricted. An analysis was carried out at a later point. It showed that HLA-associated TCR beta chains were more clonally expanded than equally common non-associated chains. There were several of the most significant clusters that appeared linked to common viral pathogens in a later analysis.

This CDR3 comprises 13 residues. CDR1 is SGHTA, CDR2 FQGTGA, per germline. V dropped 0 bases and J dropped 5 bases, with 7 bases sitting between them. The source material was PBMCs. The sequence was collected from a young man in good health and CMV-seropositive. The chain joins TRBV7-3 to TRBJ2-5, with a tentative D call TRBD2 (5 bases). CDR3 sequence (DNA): TGTGCCAGCAGCTTAACTGAGGGTGAGACCCAGTACTTC. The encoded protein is CASSLTEGETQYF.